The source of this TCR beta chain is a study of human T cells and chemical hapten exposure. Overall study context: All patients underwent weekly scalp dosing with diphenylcyclopropenone for the full roughly 23-week study. Overall study findings and caveats: Patch test scores rose with PT1 expanded TCR counts, a positive correlation.

A few counts support this clonotype. Antigen unknown. Methods used by the authors: TCR counts had a median of about 92,000 per sample and spanned roughly 23,224 to 750,000. One entry per CDR3 protein, called by TCRdb with MiXCR from the RACE reads. These V and J calls derive from TCRdb rather than the authors' analysis. Of roughly 50,000 distinct CDR3 sequences listed, 9.9% are singletons. V was shortened by 5 bases and J by 4 bases, with 10 bases between the two germline ends. This CDR3 contains 13 residues. Germline loops: CDR1 SGHTA, CDR2 FQGTGA. Sample time point: patch test 3, about 24 weeks after DPC sensitization. Treatment given: therapeutic diphenylcyclopropenone sensitization with weekly scalp DPC. Before extraction, the whole blood was not fractionated, and total RNA was taken from it.

The gene calls are TRBV7-3 and TRBJ2-3; D is unclear. Sequenced here: whole blood, sampled in connection with sensitization to the hapten diphenylcyclopropenone (DPC). This TCR was recovered from a woman aged 40 to 50 with alopecia areata. Some clones in this sample may be carry-over from other donors' samples. The CDR3 sequence is CASSHPPADTQYF. The CDR3 DNA reads as TGTGCCAGCAGCCATCCCCCGGCAGATACGCAGTATTTT.